This TCR beta chain was sequenced for a study of blood T cell repertoires in COVID-19. The overall study: The United States, Italy and Spain were the sources of the acute and convalescent COVID-19 samples.

This CDR3 comprises 12 residues. The ends were cut back, 1 base at V and 7 bases at J, with 7 bases in the middle. From germline, CDR1 is LNHDA and CDR2 SQIVND (reference sequence). In the authors' methods: Researchers report that nucleated cell counts were estimated from reference gene primer amplification. Data came from immunoSEQ multiplex PCR; TCRdb stores just in-frame clones and leaves some out. That table supplies the V and J calls and clone size; D and trimming were determined from the DNA. The sample consists of some 250,000 clones, more than 75% of them appearing once. The specimen sequenced was peripheral blood. This TCR was recovered from a woman between 40 and 50 years old who had recovered from COVID-19. The chain has TRBV19 and TRBJ1-2; D call uncertain. CDR3 DNA sequence: TGTGCCAGTAGTATAGGGAGCGGTGGCTACACCTTC. Translated: CASSIGSGGYTF.